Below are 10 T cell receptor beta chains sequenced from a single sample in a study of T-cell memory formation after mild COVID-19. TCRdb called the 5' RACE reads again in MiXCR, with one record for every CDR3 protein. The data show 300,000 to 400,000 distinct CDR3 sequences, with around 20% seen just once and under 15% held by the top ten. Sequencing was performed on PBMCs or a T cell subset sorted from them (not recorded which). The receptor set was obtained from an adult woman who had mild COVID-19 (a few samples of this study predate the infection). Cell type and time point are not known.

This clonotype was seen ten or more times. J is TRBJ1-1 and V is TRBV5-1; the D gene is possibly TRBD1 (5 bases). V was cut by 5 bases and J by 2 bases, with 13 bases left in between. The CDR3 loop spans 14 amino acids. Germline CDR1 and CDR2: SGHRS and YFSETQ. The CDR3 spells CASRLGGDNTEAFF. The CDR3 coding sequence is TGCGCCAGCAGATTAGGAGGGGACAACACTGAAGCTTTCTTT.

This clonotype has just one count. Written as DNA, the CDR3 is TGCAGCGTTGTAGTATCTAACTATGGCTACACCTTC. Translated: CSVVVSNYGYTF. V is TRBV29-1 and J is TRBJ1-2; D unclear. Germline lookup yields CDR1 SQVTM and CDR2 ANQGSEA. V lost 4 bases, J lost 0 bases, and 6 bases lay in between. The CDR3 contains 12 residues.

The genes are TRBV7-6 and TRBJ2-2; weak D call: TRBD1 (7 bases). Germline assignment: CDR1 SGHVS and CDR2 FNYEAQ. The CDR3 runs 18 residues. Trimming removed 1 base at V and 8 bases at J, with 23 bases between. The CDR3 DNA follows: TGTGCCAGCAGCTTAGTCCGCTTCCCAAACAGGGGAGGTGGGGAGCTGTTTTTT. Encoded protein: CASSLVRFPNRGGGELFF.

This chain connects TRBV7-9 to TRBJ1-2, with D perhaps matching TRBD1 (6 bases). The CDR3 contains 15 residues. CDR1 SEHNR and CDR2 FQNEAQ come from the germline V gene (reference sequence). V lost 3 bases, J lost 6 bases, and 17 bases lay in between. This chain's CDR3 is CASSLDVGGLNGYTF. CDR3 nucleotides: TGTGCCAGCAGCTTGGATGTGGGGGGCTTGAATGGCTACACCTTC.

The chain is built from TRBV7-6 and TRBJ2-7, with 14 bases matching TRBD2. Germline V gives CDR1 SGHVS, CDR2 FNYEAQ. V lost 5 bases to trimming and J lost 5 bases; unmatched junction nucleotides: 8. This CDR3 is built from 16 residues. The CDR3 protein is CASSQGTSGSQHEQYF. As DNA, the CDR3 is TGTGCCAGCAGCCAGGGGACTAGCGGGAGTCAACACGAGCAGTACTTC.

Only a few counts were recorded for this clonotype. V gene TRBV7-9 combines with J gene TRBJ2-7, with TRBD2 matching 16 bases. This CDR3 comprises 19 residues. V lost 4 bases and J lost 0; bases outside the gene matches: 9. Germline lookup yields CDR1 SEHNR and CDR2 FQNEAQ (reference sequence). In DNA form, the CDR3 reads TGTGCCAGCAGCTCTACCCCGGGACTAGCGGGAGGGAACTCCTACGAGCAGTACTTC. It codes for CASSSTPGLAGGNSYEQYF. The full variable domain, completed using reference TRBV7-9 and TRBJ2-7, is DTGVSQNPRHKITKRGQNVTFRCDPISEHNRLYWYRQTLGQGPEFLTYFQNEAQLEKSRLLSDRFSAERPKGSFSTLEIQRTEQGDSAMYLCASSSTPGLAGGNSYEQYFGPGTRLTVT.

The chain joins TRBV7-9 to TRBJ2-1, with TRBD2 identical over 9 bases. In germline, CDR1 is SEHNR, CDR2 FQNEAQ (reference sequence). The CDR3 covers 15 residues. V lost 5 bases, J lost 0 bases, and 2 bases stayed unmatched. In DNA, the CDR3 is TGTGCCAGCAGCAGCGGGAGGACCTCCTACAATGAGCAGTTCTTC. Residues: CASSSGRTSYNEQFF.

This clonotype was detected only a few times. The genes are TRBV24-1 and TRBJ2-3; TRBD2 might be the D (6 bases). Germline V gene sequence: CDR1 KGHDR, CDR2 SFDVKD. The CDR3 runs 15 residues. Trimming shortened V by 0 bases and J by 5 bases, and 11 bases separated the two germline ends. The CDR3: CATSDLPGSGDTQYF. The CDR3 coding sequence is TGTGCCACCAGTGATTTGCCCGGGAGTGGAGATACGCAGTATTTT.

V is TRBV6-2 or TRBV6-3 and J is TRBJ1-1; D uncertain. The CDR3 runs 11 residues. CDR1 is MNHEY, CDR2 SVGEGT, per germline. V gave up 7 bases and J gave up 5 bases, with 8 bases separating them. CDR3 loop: CASTVGTEAFF. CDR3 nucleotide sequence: TGTGCCAGCACCGTGGGAACTGAAGCTTTCTTT.

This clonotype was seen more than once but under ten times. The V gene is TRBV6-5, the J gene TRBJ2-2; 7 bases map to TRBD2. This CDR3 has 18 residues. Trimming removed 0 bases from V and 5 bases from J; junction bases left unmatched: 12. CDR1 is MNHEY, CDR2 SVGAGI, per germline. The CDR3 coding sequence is TGTGCCAGCAGTTACTCGGGCGGGGGAGGGCCTTTAACCGGGGAGCTGTTTTTT. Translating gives CASSYSGGGGPLTGELFF.